This T cell receptor (beta chain) was found in a study of blood T cells in healthy people across ages. The CDR3 contains 14 residues. The V gene's germline CDR1 is KGHSH and CDR2 LQKENI. Next came a second PCR, run for roughly 7 to 12 cycles, which used a sample-barcoded 5' primer along with a J-beta primer mix. Each CDR3 protein is one row after TCRdb ran MiXCR on the 5' RACE reads. Altogether about 680,000 distinct CDR3 sequences are present, around 45% being singletons, with the ten largest covering about a third. A note on this clonotype: Relative to the germline gene, one junction end is altered; a read error may explain this.

The sample consisted of blood. The receptor was derived from a woman aged 60-75 years in good health. The J gene is TRBJ2-4, the V gene TRBV18; D is possibly TRBD1 (6 bases). The CDR3 spells CAGSYTGMGNIQYF. The CDR3 region has the DNA TGTGCCGGCTCGTACACAGGGATGGGAAACATTCAGTACTTC.